Listed below are T cell receptor beta chains from one sample, sequenced in a study of somatic mutations in cytotoxic T cells in rheumatoid arthritis. TCRdb's copy holds only in-frame clones and misses some; the assay was immunoSEQ multiplex PCR. Seen here are 15,000 to 20,000 clones, roughly 82% observed once, and the top ten hold about 9.6%. Sequences were obtained from CD8+ T cells sorted from blood. Every receptor here comes from an adult with rheumatoid arthritis. The CDR3 runs from the conserved cysteine through the conserved F or W. The D gene is left open where the match is weak. Clone size is not always given. Where it is, it says once, few, many or a class for expanded clones.

d_call	v_call	clone_size	j_call	cdr3_nt	cdr3_aa
TRBD2	TRBV6-1	NA	TRBJ2-3	TGTGCCAGCAGTGAGCTCGGGGGGACCAGCACAGATACGCAGTATTTT	CASSELGGTSTDTQYF
NA	TRBV7-9	NA	TRBJ2-3	TGTGCCAGCAGGGGGGGCCGGACAGATACGCAGTATTTT	CASRGGRTDTQYF
NA	TRBV27	few	TRBJ1-1	TGTGCCAGCAACCTTATTAAAACAGGGTACGGGACTGAAGCTTTCTTT	CASNLIKTGYGTEAFF
TRBD2	TRBV2	NA	TRBJ2-7	TGTGCCAGCAGCGAGAGCGGGGGACACCTCTACGAGCAGTACTTC	CASSESGGHLYEQYF
NA	TRBV14	NA	TRBJ2-7	TGTGCCAGCATCCACCTTGCAGGGCCAGCGAACGAGCAGTACTTC	CASIHLAGPANEQYF
NA	TRBV7-9	NA	TRBJ2-6	TGTGCCAGCAGCTTAGGTTTTGGTACAGGGAGCTCTGGGGCCAACGTCCTGACTTTC	CASSLGFGTGSSGANVLTF
NA	TRBV2	NA	TRBJ1-2	TGTGCCAGCAGTGGGAGTGGAGGGGGGCGAAACTATGGCTACACCTTC	CASSGSGGGRNYGYTF
NA	TRBV19	NA	TRBJ2-1	TGTGCCAGTAGTATAGGCGGGGATCCATACAATGAGCAGTTCTTC	CASSIGGDPYNEQFF
NA	TRBV9	NA	TRBJ1-1	TGTGCCAGCAGCGTAGGGGCAGGTGGGGTGATAAACACTGAAGCTTTCTTT	CASSVGAGGVINTEAFF
NA	TRBV2	NA	TRBJ2-7	TGTGCCAGCAGAGGAGCGGAACCCTACGAGCAGTACTTC	CASRGAEPYEQYF
TRBD1	TRBV2	medium-sized	TRBJ2-7	TGTGCCAGCAGTGGACAGGGAGTTAGGGACTACGAGCAGTACTTC	CASSGQGVRDYEQYF
TRBD1	TRBV9	NA	TRBJ2-3	TGTGCCAGCAGCGGAATCCAGGGGGTGACGGAAGATACGCAGTATTTT	CASSGIQGVTEDTQYF
TRBD1	TRBV19	NA	TRBJ2-1	TGTGCCAGTAGCACCGGGACAGGGGGAGTTGATGAGCAGTTCTTC	CASSTGTGGVDEQFF
TRBD2	TRBV4-1	NA	TRBJ2-3	TGCGCCAGCAGCCAAGTCCCTAGCGGACTGCGCACAGATACGCAGTATTTT	CASSQVPSGLRTDTQYF
NA	TRBV19	NA	TRBJ2-7	TGTGCCAGTAGGCCGCCAGGGGCCCGGGGGGAGCAGTACTTC	CASRPPGARGEQYF
NA	TRBV7-2	once	TRBJ1-1	TGTGCCAGCAGCTTAGGGGGAGGAGGCACTGAAGCTTTCTTT	CASSLGGGGTEAFF
TRBD2	TRBV7-2	NA	TRBJ2-1	TGTGCCAGCAGCTTAGCGCTCGTGACTAGCGCCCTATCATCCTCCTACAATGAGCAGTTCTTC	CASSLALVTSALSSSYNEQFF
TRBD1	TRBV5-1	NA	TRBJ1-2	TGCGCCAGCACCCTAGGAACAGGGGGTTATGGCTACACCTTC	CASTLGTGGYGYTF
NA	TRBV4-3	once	TRBJ2-1	TGCGCCAGCAGCCAGCTGTTGAGCAGCGGGCGCAATGAGCAGTTCTTC	CASSQLLSSGRNEQFF
TRBD1	TRBV5-5	NA	TRBJ1-5	TGTGCCAGCAGCCTACGGACAGGCCCCGATCAGCCCCAGCATTTT	CASSLRTGPDQPQHF
NA	TRBV4-1	NA	TRBJ1-2	TGCGCCAGCAGCCAAGTAGGGAGGGGGGATCGCACCTATGGCTACACCTTC	CASSQVGRGDRTYGYTF
NA	TRBV2	once	TRBJ1-2	TGTGCCAGTTCAGGGACTAACTATGGCTACACCTTC	CASSGTNYGYTF
NA	TRBV18	NA	TRBJ2-2	TGTGCCAGCTCACCACTTTACCGAGACAGAGCGAACACCGGGGAGCTGTTTTTT	CASSPLYRDRANTGELFF
TRBD2	TRBV30	NA	TRBJ2-7	TGTGCCTGGAGTCCACTAGCGGGAGCCGTCTACGAGCAGTACTTC	CAWSPLAGAVYEQYF
NA	TRBV5-6	NA	TRBJ2-2	TGTGCCAGCAGCCCAGCCGCCACCGGGGAGCTGTTTTTT	CASSPAATGELFF
TRBD2	TRBV7-3	NA	TRBJ2-2	TGTGCCAGCAGCCCGGGACTAGCGGGGGGGCTTAGTCACACCGGGGAGCTGTTTTTT	CASSPGLAGGLSHTGELFF
NA	TRBV27	NA	TRBJ2-7	TGTGCCAGCAGTTTAGGGCAGGTCTCCTACGAGCAGTACTTC	CASSLGQVSYEQYF
TRBD2	TRBV11-2	NA	TRBJ2-3	TGTGCCAGCAGCTCGGGACTAGCGGGGCCCACAGATACGCAGTATTTT	CASSSGLAGPTDTQYF
TRBD1	TRBV7-9	NA	TRBJ1-5	TGTGCCAGCAGCTTAGCGGCCAGGGACAGTCAGCCCCAGCATTTT	CASSLAARDSQPQHF
TRBD2	TRBV5-6	once	TRBJ2-5	TGTGCCAGCAGCCTGATGGGACTAGCGGAAGAGACCCAGTACTTC	CASSLMGLAEETQYF
NA	TRBV5-6	NA	TRBJ2-7	TGTGCCAGCGGCATGGTTTGGGACGGAACCTACGAGCAGTACTTC	CASGMVWDGTYEQYF
NA	TRBV5-6	NA	TRBJ2-7	TGTGCCAGCAGCCTGTCGCTCGAGCAGTACTTC	CASSLSLEQYF
NA	TRBV25-1	NA	TRBJ2-6	TGTGCCAGCAGTGATAGTACCGGGGCCAACGTCCTGACTTTC	CASSDSTGANVLTF